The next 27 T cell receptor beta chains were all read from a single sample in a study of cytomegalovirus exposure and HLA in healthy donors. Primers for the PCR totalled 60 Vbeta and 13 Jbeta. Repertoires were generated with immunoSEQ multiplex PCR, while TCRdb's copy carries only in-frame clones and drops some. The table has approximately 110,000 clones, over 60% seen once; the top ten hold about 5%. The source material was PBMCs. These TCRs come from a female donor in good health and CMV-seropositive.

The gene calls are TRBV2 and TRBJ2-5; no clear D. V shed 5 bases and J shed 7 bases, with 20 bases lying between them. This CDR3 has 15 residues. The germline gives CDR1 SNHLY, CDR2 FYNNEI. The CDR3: CASSPSATVIRTQYF. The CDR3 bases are TGTGCCAGCAGTCCCTCAGCGACGGTTATTAGGACCCAGTACTTC.

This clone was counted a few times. Written as DNA, the CDR3 is TGCGCCAGCAGCCGATTAGCGGGGGTCTACGGTACGCAGTATTTT. Protein product: CASSRLAGVYGTQYF. This rearrangement joins TRBV4-1 to TRBJ2-3; 9 bases align to TRBD2. CDR1 is MGHRA, CDR2 YSYEKL, per germline. The CDR3 consists of 15 residues. Losses at the gene ends were 4 bases for V and 8 bases for J; bases not matched to a gene: 10.

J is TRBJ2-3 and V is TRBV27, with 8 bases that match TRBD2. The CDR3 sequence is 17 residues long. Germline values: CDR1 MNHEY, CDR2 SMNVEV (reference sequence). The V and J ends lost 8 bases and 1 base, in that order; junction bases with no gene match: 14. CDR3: CASAHRLASLGTDTQYF. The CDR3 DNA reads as TGTGCCAGCGCCCATAGACTAGCGTCCCTGGGCACAGATACGCAGTATTTT.

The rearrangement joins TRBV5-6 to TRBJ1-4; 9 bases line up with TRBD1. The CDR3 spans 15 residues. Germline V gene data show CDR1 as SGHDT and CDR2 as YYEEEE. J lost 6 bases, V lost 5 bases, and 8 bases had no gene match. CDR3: CASSDRGVVDEKLFF. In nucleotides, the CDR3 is TGTGCCAGCAGTGACAGGGGGGTGGTCGATGAAAAACTGTTTTTT.

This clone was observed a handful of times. CDR3 protein: CASSLAGTGNEQFF. Here the CDR3 DNA reads TGTGCCAGCAGTTTGGCGGGAACGGGCAATGAGCAGTTCTTC. The chain joins TRBV28 to TRBJ2-1, with D possibly matching TRBD2 (6 bases). The CDR3 loop spans 14 amino acids. Germline V gives CDR1 MDHEN, CDR2 SYDVKM. Trimming removed 3 bases at V and 6 bases at J, with 12 bases between.

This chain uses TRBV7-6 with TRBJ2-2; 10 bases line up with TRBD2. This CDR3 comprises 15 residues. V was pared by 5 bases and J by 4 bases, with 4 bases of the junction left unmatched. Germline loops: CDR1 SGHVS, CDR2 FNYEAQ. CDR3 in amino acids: CASSRTSGLTGELFF. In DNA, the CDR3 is TGTGCCAGCAGCCGGACTAGCGGTCTCACCGGGGAGCTGTTTTTT.

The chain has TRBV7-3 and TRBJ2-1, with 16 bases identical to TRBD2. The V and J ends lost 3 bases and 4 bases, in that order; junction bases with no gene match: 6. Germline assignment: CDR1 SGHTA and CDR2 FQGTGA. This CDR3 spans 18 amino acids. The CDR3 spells CASSFLSGLAGGYNEQFF. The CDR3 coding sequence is TGTGCCAGCAGCTTTTTATCGGGACTAGCGGGGGGGTACAATGAGCAGTTCTTC.

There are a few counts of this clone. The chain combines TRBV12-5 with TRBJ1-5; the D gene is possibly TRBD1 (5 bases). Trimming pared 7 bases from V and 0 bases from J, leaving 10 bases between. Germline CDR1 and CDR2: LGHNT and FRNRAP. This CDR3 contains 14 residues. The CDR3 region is CASVGDFSNQPQHF. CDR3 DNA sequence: TGTGCTAGTGTTGGGGACTTTAGCAATCAGCCCCAGCATTTT. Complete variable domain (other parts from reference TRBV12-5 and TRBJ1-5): DARVTQTPRHKVTEMGQEVTMRCQPILGHNTVFWYRQTMMQGLELLAYFRNRAPLDDSGMPKDRFSAEMPDATLATLKIQPSEPRDSAVYFCASVGDFSNQPQHFGDGTRLSIL.

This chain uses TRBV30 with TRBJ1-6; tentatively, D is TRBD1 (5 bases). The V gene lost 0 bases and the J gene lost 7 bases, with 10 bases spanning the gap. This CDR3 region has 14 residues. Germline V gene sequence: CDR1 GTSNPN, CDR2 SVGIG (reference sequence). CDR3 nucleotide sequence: TGTGCCTGGAGTGTAGAGACAGCGAATTCACCCCTCCACTTT. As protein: CAWSVETANSPLHF.

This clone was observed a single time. The CDR3 here is CASSESGTVNEQYF. The CDR3 bases are TGCGCCAGCAGTGAGTCCGGGACAGTCAACGAGCAGTACTTC. This chain connects TRBV10-2 to TRBJ2-7; 7 bases fit TRBD1. The CDR3 is 14 residues long. V dropped 0 bases and J dropped 5; count of bases not matched to a gene: 4. CDR1 WSHSY and CDR2 SAAADI come from the germline V gene.

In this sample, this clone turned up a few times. The CDR3 is CASSSGYPTGDRTSGSSEQYF. The CDR3, as DNA: TGCGCCAGCAGCTCTGGCTATCCCACAGGGGATCGGACTAGCGGGAGTAGCGAGCAGTACTTC. The chain employs TRBV5-1 and TRBJ2-7; 13 nucleotides match TRBD2. There are 21 residues in the CDR3. In germline, CDR1 is SGHRS, CDR2 YFSETQ. The ends lost 3 bases at V and 6 bases at J; junction bases unmatched: 24.

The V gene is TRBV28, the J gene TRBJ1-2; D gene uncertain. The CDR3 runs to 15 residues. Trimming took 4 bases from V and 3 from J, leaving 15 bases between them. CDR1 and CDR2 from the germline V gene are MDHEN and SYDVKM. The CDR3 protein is CASSSLFIEDYGYTF. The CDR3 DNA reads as TGTGCCAGCAGTTCGCTTTTTATAGAAGACTATGGCTACACCTTC.

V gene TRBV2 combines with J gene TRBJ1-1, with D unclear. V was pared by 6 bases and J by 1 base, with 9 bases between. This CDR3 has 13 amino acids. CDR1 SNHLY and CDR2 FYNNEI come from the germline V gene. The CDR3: CASRSGPNTEAFF. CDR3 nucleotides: TGTGCCAGCAGGTCCGGTCCGAACACTGAAGCTTTCTTT.

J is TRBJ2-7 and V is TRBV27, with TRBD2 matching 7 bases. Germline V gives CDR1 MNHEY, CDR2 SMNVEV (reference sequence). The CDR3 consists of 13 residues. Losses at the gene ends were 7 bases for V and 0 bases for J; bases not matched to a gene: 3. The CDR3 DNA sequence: TGTGCCAGCAAGACTAGCTTCTCCTACGAGCAGTACTTC. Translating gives CASKTSFSYEQYF.

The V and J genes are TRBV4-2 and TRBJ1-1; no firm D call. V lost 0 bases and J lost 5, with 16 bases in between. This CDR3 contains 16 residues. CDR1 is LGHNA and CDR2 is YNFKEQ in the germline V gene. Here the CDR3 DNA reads TGTGCCAGCAGCCAAGATAAAACCGCAGGTAGGACTGAAGCTTTCTTT. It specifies CASSQDKTAGRTEAFF.

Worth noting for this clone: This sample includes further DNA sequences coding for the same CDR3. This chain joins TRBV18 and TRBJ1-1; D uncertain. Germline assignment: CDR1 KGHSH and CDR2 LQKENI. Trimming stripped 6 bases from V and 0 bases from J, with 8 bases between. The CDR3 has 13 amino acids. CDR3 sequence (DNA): TGTGCCAGCTCCCCTTCTATGAACACTGAAGCTTTCTTT. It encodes CASSPSMNTEAFF.

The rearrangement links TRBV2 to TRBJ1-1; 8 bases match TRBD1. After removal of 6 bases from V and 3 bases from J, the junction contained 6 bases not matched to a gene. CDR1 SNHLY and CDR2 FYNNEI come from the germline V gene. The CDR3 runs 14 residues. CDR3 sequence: CASSLTGVDTEAFF. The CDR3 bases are TGTGCCAGCAGCCTGACAGGGGTGGACACTGAAGCTTTCTTT.

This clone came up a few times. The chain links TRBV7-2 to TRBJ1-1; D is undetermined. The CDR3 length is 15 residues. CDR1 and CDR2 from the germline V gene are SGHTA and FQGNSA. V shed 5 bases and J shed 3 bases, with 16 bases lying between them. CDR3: CASSPPGSPYTEAFF. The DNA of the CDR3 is TGTGCCAGCAGCCCCCCGGGAAGTCCTTACACTGAAGCTTTCTTT.

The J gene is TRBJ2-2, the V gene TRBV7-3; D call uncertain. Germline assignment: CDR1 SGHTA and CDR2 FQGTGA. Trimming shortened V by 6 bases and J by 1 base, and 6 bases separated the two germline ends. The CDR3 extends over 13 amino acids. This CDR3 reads CASRVRNTGELFF. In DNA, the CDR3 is TGTGCCAGCAGGGTCAGGAACACCGGGGAGCTGTTTTTT.

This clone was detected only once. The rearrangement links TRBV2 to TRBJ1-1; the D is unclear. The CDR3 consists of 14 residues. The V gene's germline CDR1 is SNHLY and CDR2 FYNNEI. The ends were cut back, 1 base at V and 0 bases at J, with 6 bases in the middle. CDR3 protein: CASSEGQMNTEAFF. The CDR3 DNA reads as TGTGCCAGCAGTGAAGGTCAGATGAACACTGAAGCTTTCTTT.

CDR3 in amino acids: CASSVVGGDKTDTQYF. The CDR3 DNA reads as TGTGCCAGCAGCGTAGTTGGGGGGGATAAGACAGATACGCAGTATTTT. The chain uses TRBV9 and TRBJ2-3, with 7 positions matching TRBD2. Trimming at V came to 0 bases and at J to 3 bases, leaving 7 bases not matched to a gene. The CDR3 runs to 16 residues. Germline V CDR1 and CDR2: SGDLS, YYNGEE.

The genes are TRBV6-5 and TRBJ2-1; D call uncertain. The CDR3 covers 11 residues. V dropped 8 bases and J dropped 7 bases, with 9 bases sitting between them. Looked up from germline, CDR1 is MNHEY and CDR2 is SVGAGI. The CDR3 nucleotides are TGTGCCAGCGGAGAGTCAAATGAGCAGTTCTTC. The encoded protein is CASGESNEQFF.

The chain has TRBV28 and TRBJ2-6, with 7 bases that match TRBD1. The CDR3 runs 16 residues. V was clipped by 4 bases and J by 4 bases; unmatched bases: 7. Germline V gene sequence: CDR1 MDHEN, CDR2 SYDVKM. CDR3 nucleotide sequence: TGTGCCAGCAGTTCCCGCCAGGGGGTCGGGGCCAACGTCCTGACTTTC. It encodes CASSSRQGVGANVLTF.

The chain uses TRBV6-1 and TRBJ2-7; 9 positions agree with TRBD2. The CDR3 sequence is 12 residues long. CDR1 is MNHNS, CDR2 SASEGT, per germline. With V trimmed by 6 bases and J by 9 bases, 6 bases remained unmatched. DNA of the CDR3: TGTGCCAGCAGCTGGCGGGAGGGCTGGCAGTACTTC. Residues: CASSWREGWQYF.

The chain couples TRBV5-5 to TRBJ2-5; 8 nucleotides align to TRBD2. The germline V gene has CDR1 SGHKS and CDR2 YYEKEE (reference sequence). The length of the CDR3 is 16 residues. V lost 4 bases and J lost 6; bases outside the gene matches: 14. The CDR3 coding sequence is TGTGCCAGCAGCCGGGGGGGAGCCCCGGGTTTGAAGACCCAGTACTTC. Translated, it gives CASSRGGAPGLKTQYF. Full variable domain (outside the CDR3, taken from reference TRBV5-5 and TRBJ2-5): DAGVTQSPTHLIKTRGQQVTLRCSPISGHKSVSWYQQVLGQGPQFIFQYYEKEERGRGNFPDRFSARQFPNYSSELNVNALLLGDSALYLCASSRGGAPGLKTQYFGPGTRLLVL.

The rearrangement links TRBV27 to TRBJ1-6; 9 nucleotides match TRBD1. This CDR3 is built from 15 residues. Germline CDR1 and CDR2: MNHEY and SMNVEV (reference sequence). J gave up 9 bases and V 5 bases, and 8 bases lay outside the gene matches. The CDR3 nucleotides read TGTGCCAGCAGTCGACAGGGGGGTTGGAGTTCACCCCTCCACTTT. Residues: CASSRQGGWSSPLHF.

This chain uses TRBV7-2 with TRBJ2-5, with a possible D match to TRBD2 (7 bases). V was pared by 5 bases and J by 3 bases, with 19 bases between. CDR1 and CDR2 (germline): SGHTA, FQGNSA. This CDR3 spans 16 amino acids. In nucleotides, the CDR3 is TGTGCCAGCAGCCCCCGGGGGGCAGGGCTTAAAGAGACCCAGTACTTC. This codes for CASSPRGAGLKETQYF.